This TCR beta chain was documented in a study of cytomegalovirus exposure and HLA in healthy donors (dated by TCRdb to the late 2010s). A note on the overall study: An earlier analysis of several hundred of the donors reported under 300 Gb of sequence data and some 110 million unique TCR beta sequences obtained from some 200 million T cells. All discovery cohort repertoires had been generated on a single sequencing platform. Rather than using new phenotypic data, the later analysis identified candidate immune exposures from TCR beta sequences and from how often those sequences occurred across donors. High-throughput TCR immunosequencing, statistical association of individual TCRs with disease status, and machine learning were combined to predict cytomegalovirus infection status. In an earlier analysis of 500 to 650 of the donors, high-throughput TCR beta sequencing was used to judge whether each TCR beta V gene segment behaved as functional or pseudogenic. Donor age, sex, ethnicity and CMV serostatus were compiled together with the repertoire data. Along with the roughly 670-subject first cohort, a separate validation cohort of 120 different subjects was used. An early release that covered several hundred HLA-typed donors contained about 290 gigabases of sequencing data and approximately 85 million unique TCR sequences. Among 398 genotyped donors of the cohort, an average of roughly 240,000 unique TCR beta nucleotide sequences were sequenced per donor, around 20% of them non-productive. The study profiled the T cell repertoires of about 640 subjects by immunosequencing and related them to cytomegalovirus serostatus. The aim of the study was to test whether cataloging public T cell receptors could identify signatures of past pathogen exposure. Four to six DR-DQ haplotypes were handled as single units for association and clustering, since linkage in the cohort was strong. HLA typing covered class I and class II loci at four-digit resolution. Of the approximately 400 genotyped donors, approximately 82% fell in the genetic ancestry cluster associated with self-reported Caucasian donors. Genome-wide SNP genotypes for about 65% of the 666 donors were used in a later genetic analysis, which treated that subset as a discovery cohort. A later analysis re-examined previously published TCR beta repertoires from around 670 donors and added high-resolution HLA genotyping to investigate patterns of TCR occurrence. The number of typed donors differed by locus: about 620-640 for A, B, C, DRB1 and DQB1; some 540 for DQA1; around 610 for DPA1; and roughly 470 for DPB1. Summary of the overall study and its limitations: Only TCR beta chains were sequenced in this cohort, and the absence of alpha or paired-chain data limited detectable features. Compared with equally common non-associated chains, HLA-associated TCR beta chains in a later analysis were more clonally expanded and had lower generation probabilities. In a later analysis, TCR association rates were found to vary across HLA loci, with the most associated TCRs seen for DRB1 alleles and the fewest for HLA-C alleles. Because counts were too low, seventeen rarely observed V segments, including chromosome 9 orphons, were left out of the earlier analysis of some 600 of the donors. Because some donors lacked HLA typing at each locus, the association tests relied only on the typed subset. The classifier was reported to diagnose cytomegalovirus status with high specificity and sensitivity in both the original and validation cohorts. Specific HLA alleles were associated with 15,000 to 20,000 TCR beta sequences at a false discovery rate of 0.05 in a later analysis. A few of the identified cytomegalovirus-associated TCR beta chains were confirmed in vitro to be specific for cytomegalovirus antigens. Correlated functional status among segregating V segments might reflect linkage disequilibrium, but an unknown experimental factor could not be ruled out. A further reported finding was that TCR beta sequences accurately predicted the HLA-A and HLA-B alleles for most subjects in the first cohort. The only immune exposure information available for the cohort was CMV serostatus. According to a later analysis, parvovirus B19, influenza, CMV and Epstein-Barr virus appeared linked to several top co-occurrence clusters. The authors suggested that the approach could potentially be extended to other disease states and immunological phenotypes. Some IMGT-functional V segments, including TRBV6-2 and TRBV6-3, could not be told apart with the 87-base-pair reads, so those segments were excluded. Broadly in line with IMGT annotations, most TCR beta V segments showed up in productive rearrangements about 90% or about 30% of the time in an earlier analysis of under 700 of the donors. When HLA alleles, especially DR and DQ, strongly co-occurred, attributing TCR associations to individual alleles was difficult. A total of fewer than 200 TCR beta chains were listed by the study as associated with cytomegalovirus. An association between a missense DCLRE1C variant and V-gene and J-gene trimming of TCR beta chains was found in a later genetic analysis and replicated in an independent cohort. Across donors, most TCR sequences were observed very rarely, whereas some public TCRs were present in many individuals. A later genetic analysis reported fewer N-insertions in productive TCRs among donors in an Asian-associated ancestry cluster than the 666-donor mean. Most CMV-associated TCR beta chains appeared to be HLA-restricted in a later analysis, and the HLA associations seemed to be driven largely by CMV exposure. Roughly uniform sequencing depth across donors was assumed in presence/absence analyses, although this assumption may not hold. The sequencing pipeline was judged likely to have produced a cluster of highly shared sequence variants as a technical artifact.

The library relied on the immunoSEQ multiplex PCR assay. A mixture of 60 forward primers for TCR Vbeta segments and 13 reverse primers for TCR Jbeta segments was used in the multiplex PCR. The CDR3 region of rearranged TCR beta genes was amplified from genomic DNA by a multiplex PCR assay. On the Illumina HiSeq System, the amplified TCR beta libraries were sequenced as 87-base-pair reads. On the authors' methods: A later analysis tallied roughly 80 million unique TCR beta chains across the 700 or so repertoires, and about 12 million of those chains were shared by two or more donors. Raw reads were error-corrected and collapsed into unique sequences by a nearest-neighbor algorithm in which closely related sequences were merged to remove PCR and sequencing errors. To assign V, D and J gene segments, CDR3 sequences were aligned to IMGT reference sequences. For a sequence to be retained, a match of at least six nucleotides to both a V gene segment and a J gene segment was required. A rearrangement was called productive if the CDR3 had no stop codons and remained in frame with V and J, and every other rearrangement was called non-productive. Following IMGT convention, CDR3 was defined as the stretch from the second conserved V-encoded cysteine to the conserved J-encoded phenylalanine. The earlier analysis of some 600 of the donors excluded sequences that lacked an unambiguous match to a single V gene segment. In an earlier analysis of 587 of the donors, V segments were called functional above 56.7% productive rearrangements and were called segregating when the between-donor standard deviation exceeded 5%. To diagnose cytomegalovirus status from the catalog of TCR beta chain sequences, a statistical classification framework was built. In a later analysis, TCR nucleotide sequences were compared against IMGT/GENE-DB human TR gene sequences so that V and J genes could be assigned. The TCRdist pipeline was used in a later analysis to assign CDR3 sequences and most-parsimonious VDJ recombination scenarios. In a later analysis, each TCR beta chain was defined by its CDR3 amino acid sequence together with its V-gene family, and reads lacking a unique V-gene family were excluded. To address suspected cross-contamination and a sequencing artifact, a later analysis removed 450 to 700 highly shared, low-generation-probability nucleotide sequences. In a later analysis, a clonal expansion index for each public chain was calculated from normalized within-repertoire ranks of inferred template counts. In a later analysis, generation probabilities were computed using a VDJ recombination model fitted to out-of-frame rearrangements, and the results were checked against IGoR. Hypergeometric tests were used in a later analysis to score TCR-TCR, TCR-HLA and TCR-CMV co-occurrence, with a repertoire-size bias correction applied to the TCR pairs. False discovery rates were estimated in a later analysis by permuting HLA or CMV assignments 20 times. A later analysis grouped co-occurring TCRs with DBSCAN, adding TCRdist sequence similarity when clustering within HLA-allele-positive subsets. For co-occurrence clustering, repertoires with fewer than 30,000 or more than 120,000 public chains were excluded, along with five or six repertoires with anomalous nucleotide sharing. TCRdb stores this immuneACCESS table with in-frame sequences only. Part of the clones is absent; in the studies checked, under half of the shortfall reflects unresolved V genes, and no reason is known for the rest. V and J calls and clone size come straight from that table; D and trimming were deduced from the DNA. In this sample the table shows 60,000 to 70,000 clones, over 70% of which occur a single time. The ten biggest clones cover about 7.6% of the sample.

Reading from cysteine to phenylalanine, the CDR3 counts 11 amino acids. Of all the DNA, just the CDR3 is kept, 33 bases in frame from base 1. For CDR1 and CDR2, the germline V gene (reference sequence) lists SEHNR and FQNEAQ. Details on this clone: Its antigen is currently not known. The germline gene is not matched at one end of the junction; a read error may be the cause.

The cohort consisted of approximately 670 healthy bone marrow donors. Cohort members were all nominally healthy when sampled, although unrecorded immune exposures were likely present. The donor was CMV seropositive and was included in the group of 250 to 300 seropositive cohort members. A peripheral blood sample was collected from each donor, and TCR beta sequencing was performed on peripheral blood mononuclear cells. Genomic DNA extraction from the blood cell samples was performed with the Qiagen DNeasy Blood Extraction Kit. Sequenced: PBMCs. The sequence is built from TRBV7-9 and TRBJ2-7, with no confidently assigned D gene. The TCR comes from a man aged 60 to 75 in good health and CMV-seropositive. The CDR3 region reads CASSPSDEQYF. The nucleotides are TGTGCCAGCAGCCCCTCCGACGAGCAGTACTTC.